The sequence of this TCR beta chain was determined in a study of blood T cell repertoires in COVID-19. About the study: COVID-19 samples, acute and convalescent, were from the United States, Italy and Spain. PBMCs, B-cell-depleted T cells, or T cells were the source of the cDNA or gDNA that made up the material.

The germline gives CDR1 DFQATT, CDR2 SNEGSKA (reference sequence). CDR3 length: 11 residues. V was clipped by 4 bases and J by 9 bases; unmatched bases: 1. Original methodology: It was from reference gene primer amplification that nucleated cell counts were estimated. TCRdb keeps only in-frame clones here, not all; method: immunoSEQ multiplex PCR. For V, J and clone size, that table is used; D and trimming come from the DNA. This sample has around 110,000 clones, with 75% to 90% found just once. Sequenced sample: peripheral blood. The sequence was obtained from a man aged 40-50 years with acute or convalescent COVID-19. V and J are TRBV20-1 and TRBJ2-1, with TRBD2 matching over 9 bases. The CDR3 region has the DNA TGCAGTGCTATACTAGCGGGTGAGCAGTTCTTC. Protein sequence: CSAILAGEQFF.